Listed here are 24 T cell receptor beta chains from one sample, sequenced in a study of blood T cells in healthy people across ages (dated by TCRdb to between 2014 and 2017). The receptor library was made with 5' RACE. The sequencer was an Illumina HiSeq 2500. A second roughly 7 to 11 cycle PCR used a sample-barcoded 5' primer and a J-beta primer mix. TCRdb took the public reads, trimmed them with fastp at Q25, ran MiXCR for clone calling and kept in-frame beta chains. Rows are unified per CDR3 protein, each entry keeping the most common DNA and genes. This sample gives about 1.4 million distinct CDR3 sequences in total; 55% to 75% of them show up just once. The leading ten clones occupy more than 6% of the sample. The sample was blood. These receptors were taken from a man younger than 30 in good health.

As concerns this clonotype: Possible read error: a much larger clone is one base away. The V gene is TRBV5-6, the J gene TRBJ2-5; D may match TRBD1 or TRBD2 (5 bases each). The CDR3 loop spans 14 amino acids. In germline, CDR1 is SGHDT, CDR2 YYEEEE. The germline V and J ends were trimmed by 2 bases and 11 bases, with 19 bases remaining between them. CDR3 protein: CASSFGTGNNEQYF. CDR3 coding DNA: TGTGCCAGCAGCTTTGGGACCGGAAACAATGAGCAGTACTTC.

J is TRBJ2-1 and V is TRBV29-1; D gene unclear. Matching the DNA end better, TRBJ2-7 makes the J call doubtful. The CDR3 extends over 14 amino acids. The germline gives CDR1 SQVTM, CDR2 ANQGSEA. CDR3 sequence: CSVRTRVSYNEQYF. DNA for the CDR3: TGCAGCGTCCGGACCCGCGTCTCCTACAATGAGCAGTACTTC.

This clonotype was detected once. The chain is built from TRBV7-8 and TRBJ1-4; no definite D call. The CDR3 spans 18 residues. Germline V CDR1 and CDR2: SGHVS, FQNEAQ. V was shortened by 5 bases and J by 0 bases, with 19 bases between the two germline ends. The CDR3 protein is CASSPLWGSDPTNEKLFF. CDR3 coding DNA: TGTGCCAGCAGCCCCTTGTGGGGTTCAGACCCAACTAATGAAAAACTGTTTTTT.

This rearrangement joins TRBV6-6 to TRBJ1-1, with TRBD1 identical over 7 bases. The CDR3 totals 14 residues. Germline-derived CDR1 and CDR2 are MNHNY and SVGAGI (reference sequence). With V trimmed by 5 bases and J by 5 bases, 8 bases remained unmatched. In nucleotides, the CDR3 is TGTGCCAGCAGTGCCGGGGACAGCGGGACTGAAGCTTTCTTT. As protein: CASSAGDSGTEAFF.

This clonotype has just a few counts. This chain uses TRBV4-2 with TRBJ1-2; no definite D call. Looked up from germline, CDR1 is LGHNA and CDR2 is YNFKEQ. The V end lost 5 bases, the J end lost 1 base, and 8 bases lay between the germline ends. This CDR3 spans 13 amino acids. The chain's CDR3 is CASSSGNNYGYTF. The DNA of the CDR3 is TGTGCCAGCAGCTCCGGGAATAACTATGGCTACACCTTC.

This clonotype showed up just a few times. The V call is TRBV10-3, the J call TRBJ1-2; TRBD1 matches at 10 bases. V lost 2 bases, J lost 8 bases, and 5 bases stayed unmatched. The germline gives CDR1 ENHRY, CDR2 SYGVKD. The CDR3 length is 14 residues. CDR3 sequence (DNA): TGTGCCATCAGTGAGCCAGACAGGGGGCGAGGCTACACCTTC. Residues: CAISEPDRGRGYTF.

The chain carries TRBV29-1 and TRBJ2-7; D gene unclear. This CDR3 has 14 residues. V lost 5 bases, J lost 2 bases, and 16 bases lay in between. Germline CDR1 SQVTM, CDR2 ANQGSEA. CDR3 in DNA: TGCAGCGTTACTCCATCGGCGGAACCCTACGAGCAGTACTTC. It yields the protein CSVTPSAEPYEQYF.

The chain recombines TRBV20-1 with TRBJ2-2; D is uncertain. The CDR3 is 13 amino acids. CDR1 DFQATT and CDR2 SNEGSKA come from the germline V gene (reference sequence). The V gene lost 0 bases and the J gene lost 6 bases, with 8 bases spanning the gap. The CDR3: CSARDPGAGELFF. Here the CDR3 DNA reads TGCAGTGCTAGAGATCCTGGTGCCGGGGAGCTGTTTTTT.

This clonotype came up many times. V is TRBV9 and J is TRBJ1-2; D remains ambiguous. Per germline, CDR1 SGDLS and CDR2 YYNGEE. V lost 0 bases and J lost 2, with 5 bases in between. The CDR3 loop spans 13 amino acids. CDR3 residues: CASSVDGNYGYTF. CDR3 bases: TGTGCCAGCAGCGTAGACGGGAACTATGGCTACACCTTC.

The rearrangement joins TRBV3-1 to TRBJ2-1, with 14 bases aligning to TRBD2. The CDR3 is made up of 16 amino acids. V trimming: 5 bases; J trimming: 10 bases; junction bases outside the gene matches: 10. Germline V gives CDR1 LGHDT, CDR2 YNNKEL (reference sequence). This chain's CDR3 is CASSDRLAGGPGEQFF. The CDR3 region has the DNA TGTGCCAGCAGCGACCGACTAGCGGGAGGGCCTGGGGAGCAGTTCTTC.

The V gene is TRBV27, the J gene TRBJ2-5, with a weak D call TRBD1 (6 bases). Germline lookup yields CDR1 MNHEY and CDR2 SMNVEV (reference sequence). With 5 bases removed from V and 5 bases from J, the gap between germline ends came to 12 bases. The CDR3 extends over 13 amino acids. DNA of the CDR3: TGTGCCAGCAGTCCCTACAGGGCCGAGACCCAGTACTTC. Its protein product is CASSPYRAETQYF.

The chain has TRBV4-1 and TRBJ2-3; possibly TRBD1 for D (5 bases). CDR3 length: 16 residues. Germline lookup yields CDR1 MGHRA and CDR2 YSYEKL. Trimming took 0 bases from V and 4 from J, leaving 14 bases between them. The CDR3 DNA sequence: TGCGCCAGCAGCCAAGATCAGTTAGGGGTGGCAGATACGCAGTATTTT. It encodes CASSQDQLGVADTQYF.

This sequence joins TRBV12-3 or TRBV12-4 and TRBJ1-4; D remains ambiguous. V was cut by 2 bases and J by 12 bases, with 13 bases left in between. There are 13 residues in the CDR3. The CDR3 DNA sequence: TGTGCCAGCAGTTTACTTCAGAGGAGAGAACTGTTTTTT. This encodes CASSLLQRRELFF.

The chain combines TRBV3-1 with TRBJ2-3, with 7 bases aligning to TRBD2. V was clipped by 0 bases and J by 0 bases; unmatched bases: 3. Germline V CDR1 and CDR2: LGHDT, YNNKEL (reference sequence). CDR3 length equals 16 residues. CDR3 DNA: TGTGCCAGCAGCCAAGATGCGGGAGCGAGCACAGATACGCAGTATTTT. Its protein is CASSQDAGASTDTQYF.

This sequence joins TRBV27 and TRBJ1-1; D perhaps matches TRBD1 (5 bases). Germline CDR1 reads MNHEY; CDR2 reads SMNVEV (reference sequence). CDR3 size: 12 residues. Trimming removed 3 bases from V and 9 bases from J, with 11 bases in between. The CDR3 DNA reads TGTGCCAGCAGTTTTCTCGGGGGGAAAGCTTTCTTT. Amino acids: CASSFLGGKAFF.

This rearrangement joins TRBV29-1 to TRBJ1-2; 8 positions agree with TRBD1. Germline CDR1 SQVTM, CDR2 ANQGSEA. V shed 6 bases and J 4 bases; nucleotides not matched to a gene: 7. The CDR3 length is 13 residues. CDR3 coding DNA: TGCAGCGTAGGGCTGGACAGGGTCTATGGCTACACCTTC. This translates into CSVGLDRVYGYTF.

V usage is TRBV6-5 and J usage is TRBJ2-1; 8 bases align to TRBD2. The CDR3 totals 16 residues. The junction had 7 bases not matched to a gene; V was cut back by 2 bases and J by 4 bases. From germline, CDR1 is MNHEY and CDR2 SVGAGI. The CDR3 sequence: CASSYQPAGAYNEQFF. The CDR3 DNA sequence: TGTGCCAGCAGTTACCAGCCAGCGGGGGCTTACAATGAGCAGTTCTTC.

Regarding this clonotype: Sequence at one end of the junction differs from germline and may be a read error. The chain couples TRBV7-2 to TRBJ2-7; weak D call: TRBD2 (5 bases). Germline V gene sequence: CDR1 SGHTA, CDR2 FQGNSA. This CDR3 contains 14 residues. CDR3 residues: CASREGSSSYEQYF. The CDR3 coding sequence is TGCGCCAGCAGAGAGGGCTCAAGCTCCTACGAGCAGTACTTC.

The chain links TRBV6-2 or TRBV6-3 to TRBJ2-7; the D is unclear. CDR1 is MNHEY and CDR2 is SVGEGT in the germline V gene. The germline V and J ends were trimmed by 2 bases and 2 bases, with 7 bases remaining between them. The CDR3 consists of 13 residues. CDR3 DNA: TGTGCCAGCAGTTACACCCCCGCCTACGAGCAGTACTTC. Translated, it gives CASSYTPAYEQYF.

The V and J genes are TRBV3-1 and TRBJ1-5; 11 nucleotides match TRBD1. Per germline, CDR1 LGHDT and CDR2 YNNKEL (reference sequence). This CDR3 region has 14 residues. V was pared by 4 bases and J by 8 bases, with 4 bases of the junction left unmatched. CDR3: CASSRLGQGEPQHF. In DNA form, the CDR3 reads TGTGCCAGCAGCCGATTGGGACAGGGGGAGCCCCAGCATTTT.

The chain joins TRBV6-1 to TRBJ2-7; 12 nucleotides line up with TRBD1. The CDR3 has 18 amino acids. Germline CDR1 is MNHNS and CDR2 is SASEGT. Losses at the gene ends were 3 bases for V and 3 bases for J; bases not matched to a gene: 12. CDR3 amino acids: CASSEASFGTGGIYEQYF. Here the CDR3 DNA reads TGTGCCAGCAGTGAGGCTAGCTTCGGGACAGGGGGCATCTACGAGCAGTACTTC.

Regarding this clonotype: The germline gene is not matched at one end of the junction; a read error may be the cause. The chain employs TRBV7-8 and TRBJ2-7; TRBD2 agrees at 9 bases. Germline values: CDR1 SGHVS, CDR2 FQNEAQ. This CDR3 contains 19 residues. CDR3 nucleotides: TGCGCCAGCAGCCAAGGCCGTGCGAGGCTGGCGGGAGGGTCCTACGAGCAGTACTTC. Its translation is CASSQGRARLAGGSYEQYF.

In DNA, the CDR3 is TGTGCCAGCAGCGTAAAGAACGCCTACAATGAGCAGTTCTTC. It codes for CASSVKNAYNEQFF. The V and J genes are TRBV12-3 or TRBV12-4 and TRBJ2-1; D gene uncertain. V was cut by 6 bases and J by 2 bases, with 11 bases left in between. The CDR3 consists of 14 residues.

This clonotype has just a few counts. The chain recombines TRBV29-1 with TRBJ2-7, with TRBD2 as a possible D gene (5 bases). CDR3 size: 13 residues. V shed 6 bases and J shed 3 bases, with 15 bases lying between them. CDR1 is SQVTM and CDR2 is ANQGSEA in the germline V gene. This CDR3 is CSVEGFGNYEQYF. The CDR3 nucleotides are TGCAGCGTCGAGGGTTTCGGAAACTACGAGCAGTACTTC.